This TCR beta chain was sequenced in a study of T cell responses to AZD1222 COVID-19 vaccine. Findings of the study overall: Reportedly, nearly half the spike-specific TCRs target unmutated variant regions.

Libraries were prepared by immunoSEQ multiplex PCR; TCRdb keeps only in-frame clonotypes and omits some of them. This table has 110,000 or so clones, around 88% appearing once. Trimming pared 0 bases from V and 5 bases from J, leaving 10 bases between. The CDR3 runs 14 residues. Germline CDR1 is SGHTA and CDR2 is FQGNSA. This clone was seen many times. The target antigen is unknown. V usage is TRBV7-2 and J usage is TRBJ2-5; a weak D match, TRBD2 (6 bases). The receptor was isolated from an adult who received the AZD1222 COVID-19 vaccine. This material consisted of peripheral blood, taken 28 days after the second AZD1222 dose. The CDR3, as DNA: TGTGCCAGCAGCTTAGCGCTGGGGAGGGAGACCCAGTACTTC. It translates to CASSLALGRETQYF.